This T cell receptor (beta chain) stems from a study of T cell responses to AZD1222 COVID-19 vaccine. Clones were sequenced by immunoSEQ multiplex PCR, and TCRdb holds only the in-frame ones, with some missing. The repertoire holds over 150,000 clones, with around 89% as singletons. V lost 1 base and J lost 15; bases outside the gene matches: 12. CDR3 size: 15 residues. The germline V gene encodes CDR1 LGHDT and CDR2 YNNKEL (reference sequence). Findings and caveats of the study: The study found Spike-specific TCR breadth and depth rose after two AZD1222 doses. At 160-218 and 743-854, vaccine-associated CD4 TCRs were dominant, and they spanned spike.

Note on this clone: Its antigen is as yet unknown.

The chain employs TRBV3-1 (or the pseudogene TRBV3-2) and TRBJ2-1, with 10 nucleotides matching TRBD2. This TCR was sampled from an adult who received the AZD1222 COVID-19 vaccine. The sample in question was peripheral blood, obtained 28 days after the second AZD1222 dose. The CDR3 DNA reads as TGTGCCAGCAGCCAAGGCAGGGCTAGCGGGGGCGGGAGGTTCTTC. Amino acid sequence: CASSQGRASGGGRFF.